A selection of T cell receptor beta chains follows, all from one sample in a study of OX40 agonist ivuxolimab in advanced cancers. Clones were sequenced by immunoSEQ multiplex PCR, and TCRdb holds only the in-frame ones, with some missing. This sample has about 21,000 clones, with more than 70% found just once. The specimen was CD4+ or CD8+ T cells sorted from blood, collected in a trial of the OX40 agonist ivuxolimab. The receptors here all came from an adult with an advanced solid tumor such as melanoma, head and neck, liver or kidney cancer. Each CDR3 is given with its conserved first and last residue. The D gene is left open where the match is weak. Clone size is stated in some rows and not others, as once, few, many or a class when expanded.

TRBV11-2,TRBD1,TRBJ2-7,.,TGTGCCAGCAGCTTAGGAGACACGGGACAGGGAAACGAGCAGTACTTC,CASSLGDTGQGNEQYF
TRBV13,.,TRBJ1-2,.,TGTGCCAGCAGCGTTCTTACCAAGTTCCCCCAAGGGACTAAGGTATGGGCTAACTATGGCTACACCTTC,CASSVLTKFPQGTKVWANYGYTF
TRBV4-2,.,TRBJ2-5,.,TGTGCCAGCAGCCAAGAAGGGGGGGCGGGAGAGACCCAGTACTTC,CASSQEGGAGETQYF
TRBV27,.,TRBJ1-6,once,TGTGCCAGCAGAACCCCCGCCGAGTATAATTCACCCCTCCACTTT,CASRTPAEYNSPLHF
TRBV9,.,TRBJ2-2,few,TGTGCCAGCAGAGCATATACCGGGGAGCTGTTTTTT,CASRAYTGELFF
TRBV6-5,.,TRBJ1-2,.,TGTGCCAGCAGAACAAGGACGCTGAACTATGGCTACACCTTC,CASRTRTLNYGYTF
TRBV30,.,TRBJ1-4,.,TGTGCCTGGAGTGATACCGCCATGCCAGGGTCAGGGAATGAAAAACTGTTTTTT,CAWSDTAMPGSGNEKLFF
TRBV19,.,TRBJ1-2,.,TGTGCCAGTAGTATTGGTCACGCCTACACCTTC,CASSIGHAYTF
TRBV7-2,.,TRBJ2-1,.,TGTGCCAGCAGCCCCTGGACGGACTACAATGAGCAGTTCTTC,CASSPWTDYNEQFF
TRBV2,TRBD1,TRBJ1-1,.,TGTGCCAGCAGGCAGGGGACAGGGGACACTGAAGCTTTCTTT,CASRQGTGDTEAFF
TRBV27,.,TRBJ2-7,.,TGTGCCAGCAGTCCCGAAACAGGGACGTGGCACTACGAGCAGTACTTC,CASSPETGTWHYEQYF
TRBV5-1,.,TRBJ2-3,.,TGCGCCAGCAGCTCGAACGACAGGGATACGCAGTATTTT,CASSSNDRDTQYF
TRBV10-3,TRBD1,TRBJ1-5,few,TGTGCCATCAGTCAGGCGGGACAGAGCAATCAGCCCCAGCATTTT,CAISQAGQSNQPQHF
TRBV6-5,.,TRBJ2-7,.,TGTGCCAGCAGATCAGGGTTAGCCGAGCAGTACTTC,CASRSGLAEQYF
TRBV30,.,TRBJ1-1,.,TGTGCCTGTTCTACGGGGGGGGCGAACACTGAAGCTTTCTTT,CACSTGGANTEAFF
TRBV11-3,.,TRBJ2-3,.,TGTGCCAGCAGCTTCTTAGGGACAGATACGCAGTATTTT,CASSFLGTDTQYF
TRBV28,.,TRBJ1-1,few,TGTGCCCACAGGGTCCTTGAGAACACTGAAGCTTTCTTT,CAHRVLENTEAFF
TRBV18,TRBD1,TRBJ1-4,.,TGTGCCAGCTCACCACTGGGACAGAATAATGAAAAACTGTTTTTT,CASSPLGQNNEKLFF
TRBV6-4,.,TRBJ2-3,.,TGTGCCAGCAGTGAACGGTATTTT,CASSERYF
TRBV7-9,.,TRBJ2-1,once,TGTGCCAGCAGCCCCAGGCAGGGACCTAATAACAATGAGCAGTTCTTC,CASSPRQGPNNNEQFF
TRBV4-2,TRBD1,TRBJ1-2,.,TGTGCCAGCAGCGGCGACAGGGACGGCTCCTATGGCTACACCTTC,CASSGDRDGSYGYTF
TRBV19,.,TRBJ1-6,.,TGTGCCAGTAGTATGATTGCCTCGGGCGGTTCACCCCTCCACTTT,CASSMIASGGSPLHF
TRBV28,TRBD2,TRBJ2-7,medium-sized,TGTGCCAGCAGGGGTGGGACTAGCTGGGCTCGGGAGCAGTACTTC,CASRGGTSWAREQYF
TRBV13,TRBD2,TRBJ2-7,few,TGTGCCAGCAGTTTGAGCGGGGGGGCCCGAGGCGAGCAGTACTTC,CASSLSGGARGEQYF
TRBV13,.,TRBJ1-1,.,TGTGCCAGCAGCCCTTGGATGGGGAACACTGAAGCTTTCTTT,CASSPWMGNTEAFF
TRBV6-5,.,TRBJ1-5,.,TGTGCCAGCAGTTACTCGGGCCCGCCCCAGCCCCAGCATTTT,CASSYSGPPQPQHF
TRBV9,.,TRBJ1-1,few,TGTGCCAGCAGCGTAGTAAGTAGGAGGGGGACACTTAACACTGAAGCTTTCTTT,CASSVVSRRGTLNTEAFF
TRBV13,TRBD2,TRBJ2-1,.,TGTGCCAGCAGCCGGGAAGGAGCGGGGGGGAACAATGAGCAGTTCTTC,CASSREGAGGNNEQFF
TRBV4-2,.,TRBJ1-4,.,TGTGCCAGCATCCTAGAAACGGGTGCAACTAATGAAAAACTGTTTTTT,CASILETGATNEKLFF
TRBV27,TRBD1,TRBJ2-7,.,TGTGCCAGCAGGGCCGGGACAGGGGGCCTCTACGAGCAGTACTTC,CASRAGTGGLYEQYF
TRBV5-6,.,TRBJ1-5,once,TGTGCCAGCAGCTTAGGCGCGGGGGCCAGCAATCAGCCCCAGCATTTT,CASSLGAGASNQPQHF
TRBV7-9,TRBD1,TRBJ2-3,.,TGTGCCAGCAGCTTCCAGGGGGCAGATACGCAGTATTTT,CASSFQGADTQYF
TRBV7-2,TRBD1,TRBJ1-5,.,TGTGCCAGCAGCTTAGGACAGGGCTATCAGCCCCAGCATTTT,CASSLGQGYQPQHF
TRBV5-4,.,TRBJ1-1,.,TGTGCCAGCAGCCCAGGGTTGTTTACCAACATGAACACTGAAGCTTTCTTT,CASSPGLFTNMNTEAFF
TRBV11-2,.,TRBJ2-2,.,TGTGCCAGCAGCTTAGCCTGGGGATTCCGCCAGGACCACGGGGAGCTGTTTTTT,CASSLAWGFRQDHGELFF
TRBV19,TRBD1,TRBJ2-1,.,TGTGCCAGTCAAGGGGGCATCTCCTACAATGAGCAGTTCTTC,CASQGGISYNEQFF
TRBV6-1,.,TRBJ1-4,.,TGTGCCAGCAGTGTCACAGGGTATGGTAATGAAAAACTGTTTTTT,CASSVTGYGNEKLFF
TRBV7-9,.,TRBJ2-3,.,TGTGCCAGCAGCCTCACTAGCTTCAGTCAGTATTTT,CASSLTSFSQYF
TRBV18,.,TRBJ2-2,.,TGTGCCAGCTTAGGTGAGGGTGACAACACCGGGGAGCTGTTTTTT,CASLGEGDNTGELFF
TRBV2,.,TRBJ1-5,.,TGTGCCAGTACAGGGAACCCCGCTGTGGGGAATCAGCCCCAGCATTTT,CASTGNPAVGNQPQHF
TRBV2,TRBD1,TRBJ1-2,.,TGTGCCAGCAGTGAACCGGGACAGGCTTATGGCTACACCTTC,CASSEPGQAYGYTF
TRBV9,TRBD1,TRBJ1-1,.,TGTGCCAGCAGCGATGGACGGGTAGGGGGCCCTGAAGCTTTCTTT,CASSDGRVGGPEAFF
TRBV10-1,TRBD1,TRBJ2-7,.,TGCGCCAGCAGCGGCTCCGGGGCAGGGGGTTACGAGCAGTACTTC,CASSGSGAGGYEQYF
TRBV7-9,.,TRBJ1-2,.,TGTGCCAGCAGCTGGGCAACTAACTATGGCTACACCTTC,CASSWATNYGYTF
TRBV19,.,TRBJ2-1,.,TGTGCCAGTAGTATTCTTGGGGCGTCCTACAATGAGCAGTTCTTC,CASSILGASYNEQFF
TRBV7-9,.,TRBJ1-6,.,TGTGCCAGCAGCTTAGGGGTGGCTTTACCCCTCCACTTT,CASSLGVALPLHF
TRBV29-1,TRBD1,TRBJ2-7,.,TGCAGCGTGCACACAGGGGGCTCGAGGGAGCAGTACTTC,CSVHTGGSREQYF
TRBV2,.,TRBJ2-7,.,TGTGCCAGCAGCGGTGCCCCTGGGGGCGAGCAGTACTTC,CASSGAPGGEQYF
TRBV6-4,.,TRBJ1-4,.,.,CASSGEVLGKNCFF
TRBV4-2,.,TRBJ2-7,.,TGTGCCAGCAGCTTGGGTACCGGGTTTAGCAACGAGCAGTACTTC,CASSLGTGFSNEQYF
TRBV10-3,TRBD1,TRBJ1-5,.,TGTGCCATCAGTGAGTGGGCCGGGACAGGGATGAATCAGCCCCAGCATTTT,CAISEWAGTGMNQPQHF
TRBV6-1,TRBD1,TRBJ1-2,.,TGTGCCAGTGGGACAGCCAACACCTTC,CASGTANTF
TRBV5-6,TRBD1,TRBJ2-1,.,TGTGCCAGCACCCCCCAGGGGGCCTCGAGTGAGCAGTTCTTC,CASTPQGASSEQFF
TRBV2,TRBD1,TRBJ2-3,.,TGTGCCAGCAGTGAAATACAGGGGCCTAGCACAGATACGCAGTATTTT,CASSEIQGPSTDTQYF
TRBV27,TRBD1,TRBJ2-1,.,TGTGCCAGCAGCTTAGGTGGGACAGGGGGTTACAATGAGCAGTTCTTC,CASSLGGTGGYNEQFF
TRBV10-3,TRBD1,TRBJ1-1,.,TGTGCCATCAGAACAGCGGGACAGTTGAACACTGAAGCTTTCTTT,CAIRTAGQLNTEAFF
TRBV27,.,TRBJ2-7,.,TGTGCCAGCAGTTTGGCACAAAACTACGAGCAGTACTTC,CASSLAQNYEQYF
TRBV9,.,TRBJ2-5,.,TGTGCCAGCAGCGTAGCTAACTTAGAGACCCAGTACTTC,CASSVANLETQYF
TRBV5-4,TRBD1,TRBJ2-5,.,TGTGCCAGCAGCCCAGGGACAGAAGACCAAGAGACCCAGTACTTC,CASSPGTEDQETQYF
TRBV6-5,TRBD1,TRBJ1-6,.,TGTGCCAGCAGTTCTGCGCGCAGGGGGCTGAATTCACCCCTCCACTTT,CASSSARRGLNSPLHF